Listed below are T cell receptor beta chains from one sample, sequenced in a study of T cells after yellow fever vaccination. TCRdb independently ran MiXCR on the 5' RACE reads; one entry per CDR3 protein. In the table there are 620,000 or so distinct CDR3 sequences, 9% to 15% of which are singletons. The material sequenced was PBMCs, taken on the day of the yellow fever booster vaccination. Every receptor here comes from a man aged 25 to 40 who received the YFV17D yellow fever vaccine. Each CDR3 is given with its conserved first and last residue. Each record gives: CDR3 DNA, CDR3 protein, D gene, V gene, J gene, clone size. D genes are given only for firm matches. A row's size may be missing; if present it is once, few, many or a size class.

CDR3 DNA: TGCGCCAGCAGCCAACAAGCGGGATTCACAGATACGCAGTATTTT; CDR3 protein: CASSQQAGFTDTQYF; D gene: TRBD2; V gene: TRBV4-1; J gene: TRBJ2-3; clone size: NA
CDR3 DNA: TGCAGTGCTAGACCCGATTTTTATACGCAGTATTTT; CDR3 protein: CSARPDFYTQYF; D gene: NA; V gene: TRBV20-1; J gene: TRBJ2-3; clone size: NA
CDR3 DNA: TGTGCCAGCAGCTCACGACTTCACACTGAAGCTTTCTTT; CDR3 protein: CASSSRLHTEAFF; D gene: NA; V gene: TRBV9; J gene: TRBJ1-1; clone size: few
CDR3 DNA: TGTGCCAGCAGCCCGCTTGTCCCCTATGGGTCCGGGGAGCTGTTTTTT; CDR3 protein: CASSPLVPYGSGELFF; D gene: NA; V gene: TRBV7-2; J gene: TRBJ2-2; clone size: NA
CDR3 DNA: TGCGCCAGCAGCTTGGTGGCTGATGGAGGGGTTGCGCAGTATTTT; CDR3 protein: CASSLVADGGVAQYF; D gene: NA; V gene: TRBV5-1; J gene: TRBJ2-3; clone size: NA
CDR3 DNA: TGCGCCAGCAGCCGAGGACGAACACGGAACACTGAAGCTTTCTTT; CDR3 protein: CASSRGRTRNTEAFF; D gene: NA; V gene: TRBV4-3; J gene: TRBJ1-1; clone size: few
CDR3 DNA: TGTGCCAGTAGTATAGATCTTTTGGCTAGCCCAGCAAAAGATACGCAGTATTTT; CDR3 protein: CASSIDLLASPAKDTQYF; D gene: NA; V gene: TRBV19; J gene: TRBJ2-3; clone size: NA
CDR3 DNA: TGTGCCAGCAGCTCCATAGTCCAGAAAGCAGCTGAAGCTTTCTTT; CDR3 protein: CASSSIVQKAAEAFF; D gene: NA; V gene: TRBV7-2; J gene: TRBJ1-1; clone size: few
CDR3 DNA: TGTGCCACTATTCGACTAGCGGAGACCAATGAGCAGTTCTTC; CDR3 protein: CATIRLAETNEQFF; D gene: TRBD2; V gene: TRBV28; J gene: TRBJ2-1; clone size: many
CDR3 DNA: TGTGCCAGCAGCTGGGGCGGGCGGAACACAGATACGCAGTATTTT; CDR3 protein: CASSWGGRNTDTQYF; D gene: NA; V gene: TRBV7-2; J gene: TRBJ2-3; clone size: NA
CDR3 DNA: TGCAGTGCTTGGGCCGGGACCCTATTTTCTACGCAGTATTTT; CDR3 protein: CSAWAGTLFSTQYF; D gene: NA; V gene: TRBV20-1; J gene: TRBJ2-3; clone size: few
CDR3 DNA: TGTGCCAGCAGTTTCCCCGGTCTCACAGATACGCAGTATTTT; CDR3 protein: CASSFPGLTDTQYF; D gene: NA; V gene: TRBV12-3/TRBV12-4; J gene: TRBJ2-3; clone size: few
CDR3 DNA: TGCAGTGCTAGCCAGGCTGCGAACACCGGGGAGCTGTTTTTT; CDR3 protein: CSASQAANTGELFF; D gene: NA; V gene: TRBV20-1; J gene: TRBJ2-2; clone size: NA
CDR3 DNA: TGCACCAGCAGCCAAGACCCTAGCGGGAGGGCCGGGACAAGGGAGCAGTTCTTC; CDR3 protein: CTSSQDPSGRAGTREQFF; D gene: NA; V gene: TRBV1; J gene: TRBJ2-1; clone size: few
CDR3 DNA: TGTGCCATCGGTCCAGGATCGCCCTACGAGCAGTACTTC; CDR3 protein: CAIGPGSPYEQYF; D gene: NA; V gene: TRBV10-3; J gene: TRBJ2-7; clone size: NA
CDR3 DNA: TGTGCCAGCAGTTTGGGGGGACAGGGCGGCTACAATGAGCAGTTCTTC; CDR3 protein: CASSLGGQGGYNEQFF; D gene: TRBD1; V gene: TRBV28; J gene: TRBJ2-1; clone size: NA
CDR3 DNA: TGTGCCAGCAGTGGGACTCGCCTCCAAGAGACCCAGTACTTC; CDR3 protein: CASSGTRLQETQYF; D gene: NA; V gene: TRBV2; J gene: TRBJ2-5; clone size: NA
CDR3 DNA: TGTGCCAGCACCGCTAGCGGGAGTACAGATACGCAGTATTTT; CDR3 protein: CASTASGSTDTQYF; D gene: TRBD2; V gene: TRBV5-6; J gene: TRBJ2-3; clone size: few
CDR3 DNA: TGTGCCAGCAGCCAAGGGCAGGACAGGGTCCAAGAGACCCAGTACTTC; CDR3 protein: CASSQGQDRVQETQYF; D gene: TRBD1; V gene: TRBV14; J gene: TRBJ2-5; clone size: few
CDR3 DNA: TGTGCCAGCAGCAATCACAGGGCGGGCTATCAAAACATTCAGTACTTC; CDR3 protein: CASSNHRAGYQNIQYF; D gene: NA; V gene: TRBV7-2; J gene: TRBJ2-4; clone size: NA
CDR3 DNA: TGTGCCAGCAGCTTAGGCCCGCGGACAGGGGGCTCCGGGGAGCTGTTTTTT; CDR3 protein: CASSLGPRTGGSGELFF; D gene: TRBD1; V gene: TRBV7-8; J gene: TRBJ2-2; clone size: few
CDR3 DNA: TGCAGTGCTAGACCCCCCTGGGACTGGGATTTCAGCTCCTACAATGAGCAGTTCTTC; CDR3 protein: CSARPPWDWDFSSYNEQFF; D gene: NA; V gene: TRBV20-1; J gene: TRBJ2-1; clone size: NA
CDR3 DNA: TGTGCCAGCAGTGACAGGGTCGTCTTCCGCTTC; CDR3 protein: CASSDRVVFRF; D gene: TRBD1; V gene: TRBV6-5; J gene: TRBJ2-7; clone size: few
CDR3 DNA: TGTGCCAGCACAACCGGCGGGACCCAGTACTTC; CDR3 protein: CASTTGGTQYF; D gene: NA; V gene: TRBV6-5; J gene: TRBJ2-5; clone size: many